This T cell receptor (beta chain) is from a study of blood T cell repertoires in COVID-19. Study-wide context: Material from acute and convalescent COVID-19 was sourced from the United States, Italy and Spain. The analysed material was cDNA or gDNA that came from T cells, B-cell-depleted T cells, or PBMCs.

In the source study's methods: Researchers report that nucleated cell counts were estimated from reference gene primer amplification. The method was immunoSEQ multiplex PCR; TCRdb's version includes in-frame clones alone and lacks a portion of them. V and J calls and clone size come straight from that table; D and trimming were deduced from the DNA. This table has about 180,000 clones, 86% appearing once. The junction had 9 bases not matched to a gene; V was cut back by 0 bases and J by 6 bases. Germline V gives CDR1 SGHRS, CDR2 YFSETQ. The CDR3 covers 16 residues. Recovered status applied to Cohort 3 donors who had two consecutive negative PCRs. It also applied to those with clearance or with symptom resolution.

Sequenced sample: PBMCs or T cells enriched from blood (not recorded which). The gene calls are TRBV5-1 and TRBJ1-2; TRBD1 agrees at 9 bases. The source of this sequence is a woman aged 30 to 39 who had recovered from COVID-19. In nucleotides, the CDR3 is TGCGCCAGCAGCTTGGGGGACAGGGAAGGAGATGATGGCTACACCTTC. Its translation: CASSLGDREGDDGYTF.